One and the same sample provided the 16 T cell receptor beta chains below, sequenced in a study of blood T cell repertoires in COVID-19. Produced via immunoSEQ multiplex PCR; TCRdb's table is partial and in-frame only. The repertoire holds 260,000 or so clones, with 88% as singletons. Sample: peripheral blood. The receptor set was obtained from a man between 18 and 35 years old with active or convalescent COVID-19.

This chain uses TRBV11-1 with TRBJ1-1, with a weak D call TRBD1 (5 bases). The germline gives CDR1 SGHAT, CDR2 FQDESV (reference sequence). Deletions cut 3 bases from V and 8 bases from J, with 7 bases between. The CDR3 is 11 amino acids. The CDR3 DNA follows: TGTGCCAGCAGCTTTGGGGGGGAAGCTTTCTTT. Protein sequence: CASSFGGEAFF.

The V call is TRBV3-1 (or the pseudogene TRBV3-2), the J call TRBJ1-1; D is undetermined. Germline CDR1 reads LGHDT; CDR2 reads YNNKEL (reference sequence). The V end lost 0 bases, the J end lost 7 bases, and 9 bases lay between the germline ends. The CDR3 consists of 13 residues. Written as DNA, the CDR3 is TGTGCCAGCAGCCAAGATCAGGTGAATGAAGCTTTCTTT. It encodes CASSQDQVNEAFF.

The J gene is TRBJ2-3, the V gene TRBV27; 10 positions agree with TRBD1. Germline V lookup: CDR1 MNHEY, CDR2 SMNVEV (reference sequence). V shed 5 bases, J shed 5 bases, and the junction held 13 bases outside the gene matches. The CDR3 length is 17 residues. The CDR3 DNA reads as TGTGCCAGCAGTCCCGACCCCGACAGGGGGCGCAGAGATACGCAGTATTTT. It translates to CASSPDPDRGRRDTQYF.

The J gene is TRBJ1-2, the V gene TRBV9, with 7 bases lining up with TRBD1. V lost 2 bases and J lost 3; bases outside the gene matches: 10. CDR1 is SGDLS, CDR2 YYNGEE, per germline. The CDR3 is 16 residues long. The chain's CDR3 is CASSVPYRGMDYGYTF. DNA for the CDR3: TGTGCCAGCAGCGTCCCTTACAGGGGTATGGACTATGGCTACACCTTC.

V and J are TRBV5-6 and TRBJ1-3, with D perhaps matching TRBD1 (5 bases). This CDR3 has 17 residues. The ends were cut back, 0 bases at V and 2 bases at J, with 15 bases in the middle. Germline assignment: CDR1 SGHDT and CDR2 YYEEEE. CDR3 protein: CASSLAVGRRAGNTIYF. Here the CDR3 DNA reads TGTGCCAGCAGCTTGGCCGTGGGGCGACGGGCTGGAAACACCATATATTTT.

The V gene is TRBV10-2, the J gene TRBJ1-2; 11 bases align to TRBD1. Germline CDR1 and CDR2: WSHSY and SAAADI. The CDR3 covers 14 residues. Trimming removed 6 bases from V and 4 bases from J; junction bases left unmatched: 4. This CDR3 reads CASSRTGGGYGYTF. CDR3 DNA: TGCGCCAGCAGCCGGACAGGGGGCGGCTATGGCTACACCTTC.

DNA of the CDR3: TGTGCCAGCAGCTCGGGACAGCAGAACACCTATGGCTACACCTTC. It translates to CASSSGQQNTYGYTF. This sequence joins TRBV7-9 and TRBJ1-2, with 7 bases that match TRBD1. The V and J ends lost 4 bases and 4 bases, in that order; junction bases with no gene match: 9. This CDR3 spans 15 amino acids. CDR1 is SEHNR and CDR2 is FQNEAQ in the germline V gene (reference sequence). Full variable domain (missing parts from reference TRBV7-9 and TRBJ1-2): DTGVSQNPRHKITKRGQNVTFRCDPISEHNRLYWYRQTLGQGPEFLTYFQNEAQLEKSRLLSDRFSAERPKGSFSTLEIQRTEQGDSAMYLCASSSGQQNTYGYTFGSGTRLTVV.

The chain employs TRBV6-1 and TRBJ1-3; D call uncertain. Per germline, CDR1 MNHNS and CDR2 SASEGT. The CDR3 length is 16 residues. V lost 1 base and J 4 bases, leaving 14 bases between the germline ends. The CDR3 sequence: CASSEGWQVFGNTIYF. CDR3 nucleotide sequence: TGTGCCAGCAGTGAAGGCTGGCAGGTCTTCGGAAACACCATATATTTT.

V usage is TRBV3-1 (or the pseudogene TRBV3-2) and J usage is TRBJ2-7; D may be TRBD2 (7 bases). This CDR3 contains 15 residues. The germline CDR1 and CDR2 sequences are LGHDT and YNNKEL (reference sequence). V lost 4 bases and J 3 bases, leaving 16 bases between the germline ends. CDR3 sequence reads: CASSRFAGAIYEQYF. The CDR3 coding sequence is TGTGCCAGCAGCCGCTTTGCGGGGGCGATCTACGAGCAGTACTTC.

The chain recombines TRBV14 with TRBJ1-1; 7 nucleotides align to TRBD1. V trimming: 5 bases; J trimming: 4 bases; junction bases outside the gene matches: 13. The CDR3 sequence is 16 residues long. Per the germline V gene, CDR1 is SGHDN and CDR2 is FVKESK. The CDR3 region has the DNA TGTGCCAGCAGCTCGTACAGGGGCGGGAAGGGCACTGAAGCTTTCTTT. Its protein product is CASSSYRGGKGTEAFF.

This chain connects TRBV5-6 to TRBJ1-1; no clear D. Trimming took 4 bases from V and 4 from J, leaving 17 bases between them. This CDR3 contains 15 residues. Germline V gene sequence: CDR1 SGHDT, CDR2 YYEEEE. CDR3 bases: TGTGCCAGCAGCCCCCGGAGGGCCTTGGGCACTGAAGCTTTCTTT. It encodes CASSPRRALGTEAFF.

The chain has TRBV11-2 and TRBJ2-4, with 10 positions matching TRBD2. The trim removed 5 bases at V and 6 bases at J, leaving 10 bases unmatched. In germline, CDR1 is SGHAT, CDR2 FQNNGV. The CDR3 runs 16 residues. The CDR3, as DNA: TGTGCCAGCAGCATCTTAGCGGGGGGACGGGGAAACATTCAGTACTTC. It codes for CASSILAGGRGNIQYF. The full variable domain, completed using reference TRBV11-2 and TRBJ2-4, is EAGVAQSPRYKIIEKRQSVAFWCNPISGHATLYWYQQILGQGPKLLIQFQNNGVVDDSQLPKDRFSAERLKGVDSTLKIQPAKLEDSAVYLCASSILAGGRGNIQYFGAGTRLSVL.

The chain joins TRBV11-2 to TRBJ1-1, with D perhaps matching TRBD1 (6 bases). V shed 0 bases and J shed 5 bases, with 13 bases lying between them. The CDR3 is 15 residues long. CDR1 is SGHAT and CDR2 is FQNNGV in the germline V gene. The CDR3 DNA reads TGTGCCAGCAGCTTAGATCCAGGCAGGGGTACTGAAGCTTTCTTT. As protein: CASSLDPGRGTEAFF.

This chain uses TRBV4-1 with TRBJ1-5; D is uncertain. Germline-derived CDR1 and CDR2 are MGHRA and YSYEKL. The CDR3 extends over 16 amino acids. V lost 0 bases and J lost 4, with 13 bases in between. The CDR3 DNA reads as TGCGCCAGCAGCCAAGATCGAGCAGAACTAAATCAGCCCCAGCATTTT. It codes for CASSQDRAELNQPQHF.

This chain connects TRBV6-5 to TRBJ1-1; D not resolved. CDR1 and CDR2 from the germline V gene are MNHEY and SVGAGI. This CDR3 comprises 13 residues. V lost 6 bases to trimming and J lost 1 base, with 9 bases between them. The CDR3 bases are TGTGCCAGCAGCTCCAGTGGGAACACTGAAGCTTTCTTT. This sequence encodes CASSSSGNTEAFF.

The J gene is TRBJ2-1, the V gene TRBV7-6; 9 bases map to TRBD2. This CDR3 spans 15 amino acids. V dropped 5 bases and J dropped 9; count of bases not matched to a gene: 11. CDR1 SGHVS and CDR2 FNYEAQ come from the germline V gene. CDR3 sequence (DNA): TGTGCCAGCAGCCGGCTCGGCGGGGGGGCCGGTGAGCAGTTCTTC. As protein: CASSRLGGGAGEQFF.